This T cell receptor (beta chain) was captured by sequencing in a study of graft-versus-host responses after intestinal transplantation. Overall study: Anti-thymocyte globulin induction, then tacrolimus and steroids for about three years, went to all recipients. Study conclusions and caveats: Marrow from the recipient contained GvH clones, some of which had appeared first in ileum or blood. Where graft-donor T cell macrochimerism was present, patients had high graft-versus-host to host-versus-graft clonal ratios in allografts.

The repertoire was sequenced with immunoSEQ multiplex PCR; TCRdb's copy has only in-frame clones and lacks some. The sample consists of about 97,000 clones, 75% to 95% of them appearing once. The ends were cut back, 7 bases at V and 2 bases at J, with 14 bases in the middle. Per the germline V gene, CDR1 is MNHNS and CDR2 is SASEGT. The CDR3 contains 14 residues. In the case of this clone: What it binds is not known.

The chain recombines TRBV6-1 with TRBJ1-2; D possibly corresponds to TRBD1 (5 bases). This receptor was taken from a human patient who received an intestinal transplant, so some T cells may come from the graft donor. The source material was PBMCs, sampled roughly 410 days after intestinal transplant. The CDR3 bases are TGTGCCAGCACCGAGGGACTGCTAAACTATGGCTACACCTTC. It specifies CASTEGLLNYGYTF.